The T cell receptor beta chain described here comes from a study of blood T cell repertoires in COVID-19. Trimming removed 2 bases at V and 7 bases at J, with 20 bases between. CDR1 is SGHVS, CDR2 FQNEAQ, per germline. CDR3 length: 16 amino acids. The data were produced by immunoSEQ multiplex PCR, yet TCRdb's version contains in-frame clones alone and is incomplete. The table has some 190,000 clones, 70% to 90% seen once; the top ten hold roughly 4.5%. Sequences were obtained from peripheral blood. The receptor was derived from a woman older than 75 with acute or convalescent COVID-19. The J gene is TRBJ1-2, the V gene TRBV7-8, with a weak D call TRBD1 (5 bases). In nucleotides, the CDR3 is TGTGCCAGCAGCTTAATTCGAGGAGGGCAGGGAGGTGGCTACACCTTC. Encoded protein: CASSLIRGGQGGGYTF.